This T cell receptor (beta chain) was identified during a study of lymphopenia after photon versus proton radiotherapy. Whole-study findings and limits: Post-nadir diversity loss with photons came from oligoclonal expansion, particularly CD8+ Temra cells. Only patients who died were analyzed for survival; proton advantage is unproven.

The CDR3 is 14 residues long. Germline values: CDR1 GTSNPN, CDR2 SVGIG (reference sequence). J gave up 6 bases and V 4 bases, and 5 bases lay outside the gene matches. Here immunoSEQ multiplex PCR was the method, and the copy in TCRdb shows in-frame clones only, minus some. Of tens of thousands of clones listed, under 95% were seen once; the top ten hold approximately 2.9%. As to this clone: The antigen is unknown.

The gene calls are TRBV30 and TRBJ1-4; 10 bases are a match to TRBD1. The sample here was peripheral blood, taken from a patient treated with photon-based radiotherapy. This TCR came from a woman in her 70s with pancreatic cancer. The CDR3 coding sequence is TGTGCCTGGAACCCCGGGACAGGGGATGAAAAACTGTTTTTT. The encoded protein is CAWNPGTGDEKLFF.